The entry below describes one T cell receptor beta chain. An even split of each subset's genomic DNA across several immunoSEQ plates was performed. As handled by the study authors: Junction-only sequences without quality scores came from ImmunoSEQ, so filtering differed. Some clones are missing from TCRdb's copy, which holds only in-frame ones; the method was immunoSEQ multiplex PCR. For V, J and clone size, that table is used; D and trimming come from the DNA. Found here are approximately 2.1 million clones, approximately 93% of them singletons; the top ten hold about 0.37%. The record originates from a study of shared clonotypes between healthy human individuals. CDR3 length: 18 residues. Germline V gene sequence: CDR1 LNHNV, CDR2 YYDKDF (reference sequence). Trimming took 6 bases from V and 1 from J; bases not matched to a gene: 15.

The material sequenced was naive CD4+ T cells from PBMCs. Subset indicated: CD45RA+ positively selected. The sequence was collected from a man younger than 35 in good health. Some clones in this sample may be carry-over from other donors' samples. This rearrangement joins TRBV15 to TRBJ2-1; 7 positions agree with TRBD2. The CDR3 coding sequence is TGTGCCACCAGGCCGGGACTAAAGATAACGGGGTCCTACAATGAGCAGTTCTTC. Amino acids: CATRPGLKITGSYNEQFF. Using reference TRBV15 and TRBJ2-1 for the parts outside the CDR3, the full variable domain is DAMVIQNPRYQVTQFGKPVTLSCSQTLNHNVMYWYQQKSSQAPKLLFHYYDKDFNNEADTPDNFQSRRPNTSFCFLDIRSPGLGDTAMYLCATRPGLKITGSYNEQFFGPGTRLTVL.